This T cell receptor beta chain was obtained from a study of shared clonotypes between healthy human individuals. Study-wide background: Samples came from two female and three male donors aged 18 to 49. A donor's plate count was three for CD4 naive and three for CD4 memory; CD8 naive had two and CD8 memory one.

Clones were sequenced by immunoSEQ multiplex PCR, and TCRdb holds only the in-frame ones, with some missing. Among under 750,000 clones, 55% to 75% were seen once, and the ten largest hold about 1.8%. Germline values: CDR1 SNHLY, CDR2 FYNNEI. The V end was cut by 6 bases, the J end by 8 bases, with 6 bases between. The length of the CDR3 is 10 residues. The chain links TRBV2 to TRBJ2-3; weak D call: TRBD1 (5 bases). Input material: memory CD4+ T cells sorted from blood. Subset of the sample: CD45RA-negative fraction. This receptor was taken from a woman in her 30s in good health. CDR3 bases: TGTGCCAGCAGCGACAGTACGCAGTATTTT. This translates into CASSDSTQYF. Full variable domain (rest looked up from reference TRBV2 and TRBJ2-3): EPEVTQTPSHQVTQMGQEVILRCVPISNHLYFYWYRQILGQKVEFLVSFYNNEISEKSEIFDDQFSVERPDGSNFTLKIRSTKLEDSAMYFCASSDSTQYFGPGTRLTVL.